These 15 T cell receptor beta chains were all obtained from the same sample, sequenced in a study of T cells in Graves' hyperthyroidism and ophthalmopathy. The source material, RNA transcripts, was used to amplify TCR beta CDR3 regions. RT-PCR in the first round (using the HTBI primer set) targeted the TCR CDR3. One entry per CDR3 protein results from TCRdb running MiXCR on the multiplex PCR reads. The sample lists 250,000 to 300,000 distinct CDR3 sequences; around 19% were seen once. The sequencing input was blood. The receptors here all came from a man aged 50-59 years with Graves' ophthalmopathy.

This clonotype has at least ten counts. The chain links TRBV27 to TRBJ1-1; TRBD1 is a possible D gene (6 bases). V lost 6 bases, J lost 8 bases, and 13 bases lay in between. The V gene's germline CDR1 is MNHEY and CDR2 SMNVEV (reference sequence). The length of the CDR3 is 12 residues. CDR3 loop: CASSRRGREAFF. CDR3 nucleotides: TGTGCCAGCAGCCGCAGGGGTAGGGAAGCTTTCTTT.

V usage is TRBV12-3 or TRBV12-4 and J usage is TRBJ1-2; no firm D call. Trimming took off 4 bases at V and 8 bases at J, with 11 bases between the two ends. The CDR3 length is 12 residues. As DNA, the CDR3 is TGTGCCAGCAGTTCCCAGGAGGGAGGCTACACCTTC. This translates into CASSSQEGGYTF.

This clonotype was seen a handful of times. This chain connects TRBV29-1 to TRBJ2-7; 9 bases line up with TRBD2. Germline V CDR1 and CDR2: SQVTM, ANQGSEA. CDR3 length: 14 amino acids. The V and J ends lost 1 base and 5 bases, in that order; junction bases with no gene match: 6. The CDR3 nucleotides are TGCAGCGTTGAAGGGAGGACTAGCGCTGACGAGCAGTACTTC. It yields the protein CSVEGRTSADEQYF.

This clonotype was observed a few times. The chain joins TRBV18 to TRBJ1-4; D is possibly TRBD1 (5 bases). CDR3 length: 15 amino acids. V dropped 4 bases and J dropped 8 bases, with 17 bases sitting between them. Germline CDR1 KGHSH, CDR2 LQKENI. The CDR3 DNA reads TGTGCCAGCTCACACGACAGTACCCGGGGGGAAAAACTGTTTTTT. Translated: CASSHDSTRGEKLFF. The variable domain in full, with the rest retrieved from reference TRBV18 and TRBJ1-4, is NAGVMQNPRHLVRRRGQEARLRCSPMKGHSHVYWYRQLPEEGLKFMVYLQKENIIDESGMPKERFSAEFPKEGPSILRIQQVVRGDSAAYFCASSHDSTRGEKLFFGSGTQLSVL.

This clonotype was detected ten times or more. This rearrangement joins TRBV5-6 to TRBJ2-1; TRBD1 might be the D (6 bases). Trimming pared 4 bases from V and 3 bases from J, leaving 17 bases between. CDR3 length equals 16 residues. CDR1 is SGHDT, CDR2 YYEEEE, per germline. CDR3 loop: CASSTSGQKIYNEQFF. The CDR3 region has the DNA TGTGCCAGCAGCACGAGCGGACAGAAAATCTACAATGAGCAGTTCTTC.

This clonotype was counted between two and nine times. The chain combines TRBV20-1 with TRBJ2-2, with 9 bases matching TRBD1. CDR3 size: 16 residues. Germline V gene data show CDR1 as DFQATT and CDR2 as SNEGSKA (reference sequence). The V gene end was trimmed by 5 bases and the J gene end by 4 bases; junction bases not matched to a gene: 11. Written as DNA, the CDR3 is TGCAGTGCTTTCAGCCCGGGACAGGGCTCCACCGGGGAGCTGTTTTTT. This encodes CSAFSPGQGSTGELFF.

This clonotype was counted many times. V usage is TRBV20-1 and J usage is TRBJ2-5; no firm D call. Trimming pared 1 base from V and 2 bases from J, leaving 20 bases between. Germline CDR1 reads DFQATT; CDR2 reads SNEGSKA (reference sequence). The CDR3 extends over 17 amino acids. The CDR3 spells CSARGGRRNTLQETQYF. The CDR3 DNA follows: TGCAGTGCTAGAGGCGGACGGAGAAACACCCTTCAAGAGACCCAGTACTTC.

This clonotype was recorded a few times. The junction and the germline gene differ at one end; a read error may be behind it. The chain employs TRBV28 and TRBJ1-1, with no clear D. Germline-derived CDR1 and CDR2 are MDHEN and SYDVKM. The CDR3 spans 12 residues. The CDR3 nucleotides read TGTGTCAGCAGTCAGACAAGGACTGAAGCTTTCTTT. Residues: CVSSQTRTEAFF.

This clonotype was found many times. This chain connects TRBV28 to TRBJ2-1, with TRBD2 matching over 10 bases. The ends lost 9 bases at V and 5 bases at J; junction bases unmatched: 10. The CDR3 loop spans 15 amino acids. The germline CDR1 and CDR2 sequences are MDHEN and SYDVKM. In DNA form, the CDR3 reads TGTGCCAGTCGCTTGGCAGCGGGAGGGCACAATGAGCAGTTCTTC. This sequence encodes CASRLAAGGHNEQFF.

There are many counts of this clonotype. The chain recombines TRBV5-1 with TRBJ2-1; 8 bases line up with TRBD2. The length of the CDR3 is 16 residues. Germline V gene sequence: CDR1 SGHRS, CDR2 YFSETQ. V lost 4 bases and J lost 4; bases outside the gene matches: 10. The CDR3 region is CASSLGASGRYNEQFF. Written as DNA, the CDR3 is TGCGCCAGCAGCCTCGGGGCTAGCGGGCGATACAATGAGCAGTTCTTC.

V and J are TRBV29-1 and TRBJ2-5; a possible D gene is TRBD2 (6 bases). V was cut by 4 bases and J by 4 bases, with 13 bases left in between. There are 13 residues in the CDR3. CDR1 is SQVTM, CDR2 ANQGSEA, per germline. The CDR3 here is CSVAAGPGETQYF. CDR3 sequence (DNA): TGCAGCGTTGCCGCGGGGCCAGGAGAGACCCAGTACTTC. The whole variable domain, remainder taken from reference TRBV29-1 and TRBJ2-5, is SAVISQKPSRDICQRGTSLTIQCQVDSQVTMMFWYRQQPGQSLTLIATANQGSEATYESGFVIDKFPISRPNLTFSTLTVSNMSPEDSSIYLCSVAAGPGETQYFGPGTRLLVL.

This chain links TRBV6-1 with TRBJ1-6, with 7 bases aligning to TRBD1. This CDR3 contains 15 residues. V was pared by 4 bases and J by 8 bases, with 8 bases of the junction left unmatched. Germline CDR1 reads MNHNS; CDR2 reads SASEGT. CDR3 nucleotide sequence: TGTGCCAGCAGTGGTGACAGGGAAGAAGATTCACCCCTCCACTTT. Its translation is CASSGDREEDSPLHF.

There are many counts of this clonotype. This CDR3 is CASSGRQGAADTQYF. In DNA form, the CDR3 reads TGCGCCAGCAGCGGGCGACAGGGGGCGGCAGATACGCAGTATTTT. V gene TRBV5-1 combines with J gene TRBJ2-3, with 10 bases lining up with TRBD1. The CDR3 sequence is 15 residues long. Per the germline V gene, CDR1 is SGHRS and CDR2 is YFSETQ. V was pared by 4 bases and J by 4 bases, with 6 bases of the junction left unmatched.

This clonotype was detected a few times. This chain uses TRBV7-9 with TRBJ2-3, with 8 bases matching TRBD2. V lost 5 bases to trimming and J lost 2 bases; unmatched junction nucleotides: 12. Germline values: CDR1 SEHNR, CDR2 FQNEAQ (reference sequence). The CDR3 runs to 17 residues. Here the CDR3 reads CASSPLASGRTTDTQYF. The CDR3, as DNA: TGTGCCAGCAGCCCCCTGGCGAGCGGGAGAACCACAGATACGCAGTATTTT.

The CDR3 protein is CAWSTLGLAGPYEQYF. For the CDR3, the DNA is TGTGCCTGGAGTACTCTCGGACTAGCGGGACCCTACGAGCAGTACTTC. The V call is TRBV30, the J call TRBJ2-7; TRBD2 matches 12 bases. The CDR3 runs 16 residues. CDR1 GTSNPN and CDR2 SVGIG come from the germline V gene (reference sequence). J was trimmed by 2 bases and V by 2 bases; bases with no gene match: 7.